A single sample is the source of the 20 T cell receptor beta chains below, sequenced in a study of vaccination and CD4 T cells after COVID-19. Cultured CD4+ T cells had their DNA profiled by the Oncomine TCR Beta short-read assay. A single record per CDR3 protein comes from TCRdb applying MiXCR to the PCR reads. The repertoire holds under 15,000 distinct CDR3 sequences, with around 80% as singletons. Treatment denoted: roughly nine-day PBMC culture with coronavirus spike peptide pools or control peptides (ViraFEST assay). These receptors' targets are unknown. Sample: CD4+ T cells from blood, cultured in vitro. The receptors stem from a human donor who had recovered from COVID-19.

This clonotype showed up just once. J is TRBJ2-3 and V is TRBV10-3, with TRBD1 identical over 9 bases. Germline CDR1 reads ENHRY; CDR2 reads SYGVKD. With V trimmed by 3 bases and J by 5 bases, 9 bases remained unmatched. This CDR3 contains 16 residues. The CDR3 region is CAISDSLRTGEDTQYF. CDR3 nucleotides: TGTGCCATCAGTGATAGTTTAAGGACAGGGGAAGATACGCAGTATTTT.

V and J are TRBV19 and TRBJ1-5; D not resolved. Trimming cost V 6 bases and J 4 bases, with 7 bases left between them. This CDR3 comprises 12 residues. In germline, CDR1 is LNHDA, CDR2 SQIVND (reference sequence). The CDR3 loop is CASRVLNQPQHF. DNA of the CDR3: TGTGCCAGTAGGGTCCTTAATCAGCCCCAGCATTTT.

V and J are TRBV28 and TRBJ1-5, with D unresolved. The CDR3 extends over 16 amino acids. CDR1 is MDHEN and CDR2 is SYDVKM in the germline V gene. V lost 2 bases and J 0 bases, leaving 11 bases between the germline ends. The CDR3 protein is CASSLGRRGSNQPQHF. The CDR3 DNA reads TGTGCCAGCAGTTTAGGACGTCGGGGTAGCAATCAGCCCCAGCATTTT.

Here the CDR3 DNA reads TGTGCCAGCAGTTACCCACGAGGCTCGTCTAGCACAGATACGCAGTATTTT. Its translation is CASSYPRGSSSTDTQYF. This rearrangement joins TRBV6-2 or TRBV6-3 to TRBJ2-3; D unresolved. The V end lost 2 bases, the J end lost 0 bases, and 15 bases lay between the germline ends. The length of the CDR3 is 17 residues. CDR1 is MNHEY and CDR2 is SVGEGT in the germline V gene.

In DNA, the CDR3 is TGTGCCAGTAGCAGGACAGGGGTAACCATGAACACTGAAGCTTTCTTT. Translation: CASSRTGVTMNTEAFF. The chain joins TRBV19 to TRBJ1-1, with 9 bases lining up with TRBD1. Germline V gene sequence: CDR1 LNHDA, CDR2 SQIVND (reference sequence). V lost 6 bases, J lost 0 bases, and 8 bases stayed unmatched. This CDR3 is built from 16 residues. Drawing the rest from reference TRBV19 and TRBJ1-1, the complete variable domain is DGGITQSPKYLFRKEGQNVTLSCEQNLNHDAMYWYRQDPGQGLRLIYYSQIVNDFQKGDIAEGYSVSREKKESFPLTVTSAQKNPTAFYLCASSRTGVTMNTEAFFGQGTRLTVV.

The chain joins TRBV20-1 to TRBJ1-5, with D hard to call. CDR1 and CDR2 from the germline V gene are DFQATT and SNEGSKA (reference sequence). The ends were cut back, 2 bases at V and 0 bases at J, with 5 bases in the middle. CDR3 length: 13 amino acids. The CDR3 sequence: CSARFYSNQPQHF. DNA of the CDR3: TGCAGTGCTAGATTCTATAGCAATCAGCCCCAGCATTTT.

This chain joins TRBV6-5 and TRBJ1-1; TRBD1 matches at 7 bases. Germline assignment: CDR1 MNHEY and CDR2 SVGAGI. The ends lost 2 bases at V and 11 bases at J; junction bases unmatched: 8. The CDR3 is made up of 13 amino acids. The CDR3 loop is CASSYRPLDRAFF. The CDR3 DNA is TGTGCCAGCAGTTACCGACCCCTGGACAGGGCTTTCTTT.

V usage is TRBV19 and J usage is TRBJ1-5; tentatively, D is TRBD1 (5 bases). The V end was cut by 3 bases, the J end by 7 bases, with 10 bases between. This CDR3 contains 13 residues. Germline-derived CDR1 and CDR2 are LNHDA and SQIVND (reference sequence). CDR3 DNA sequence: TGTGCCAGTAGTATGAGGGGATTCCAGCCCCAGCATTTT. Protein: CASSMRGFQPQHF.

This sequence joins TRBV28 and TRBJ2-7, with 10 bases lining up with TRBD2. The J call is in doubt because the DNA end fits TRBJ2-5 better. CDR3 length: 16 residues. Germline CDR1 reads MDHEN; CDR2 reads SYDVKM. The CDR3 spells CASSSPRTSGQETQYF. CDR3 bases: TGTGCCAGCAGTTCCCCCCGGACTAGCGGACAAGAGACCCAGTACTTC.

The CDR3 DNA is TGCAGTGCATCGAGGGGGCTTGGCGAAAAACTGTTTTTT. Encoded protein: CSASRGLGEKLFF. This rearrangement joins TRBV20-1 to TRBJ1-4; 7 bases are shared with TRBD1. From germline, CDR1 is DFQATT and CDR2 SNEGSKA (reference sequence). The CDR3 consists of 13 residues. The ends lost 6 bases at V and 8 bases at J; junction bases unmatched: 9.

This rearrangement joins TRBV7-2 to TRBJ1-5, with a possible D match to TRBD1 (5 bases). Trimming cost V 1 base and J 6 bases, with 10 bases left between them. The CDR3 consists of 14 residues. The germline gives CDR1 SGHTA, CDR2 FQGNSA. DNA for the CDR3: TGTGCCAGCAGCTTAGTCAGGGAAAGTCAGCCCCAGCATTTT. This encodes CASSLVRESQPQHF.

The chain has TRBV15 and TRBJ2-3; TRBD1 might be the D (5 bases). CDR3 size: 14 residues. Germline V CDR1 and CDR2: LNHNV, YYDKDF (reference sequence). Trimming took off 3 bases at V and 0 bases at J, with 7 bases between the two ends. CDR3 bases: TGTGCCACCAGCAGCAGGGTTAGCACAGATACGCAGTATTTT. This sequence encodes CATSSRVSTDTQYF.

The CDR3 sequence is CASSLSAGNYGYTF. The CDR3 coding sequence is TGTGCCAGCAGTTTATCGGCAGGGAACTATGGCTACACCTTC. The chain joins TRBV27 to TRBJ1-2; a weak D match, TRBD1 (5 bases). The CDR3 has 14 residues. Per germline, CDR1 MNHEY and CDR2 SMNVEV (reference sequence). V lost 0 bases, J lost 2 bases, and 7 bases lay in between.

The J gene is TRBJ2-4, the V gene TRBV6-2 or TRBV6-3; TRBD1 matches at 12 bases. J lost 0 bases, V lost 8 bases, and 8 bases had no gene match. Germline values: CDR1 MNHEY, CDR2 SVGEGT. The CDR3 loop spans 17 amino acids. The CDR3 reads CASAGTGGGLAKNIQYF. The CDR3, as DNA: TGTGCCAGCGCCGGGACAGGGGGCGGCCTAGCCAAAAACATTCAGTACTTC.

V and J are TRBV20-1 and TRBJ2-3; D is perhaps TRBD1 (6 bases). With 0 bases removed from V and 1 base from J, the gap between germline ends came to 11 bases. Looked up from germline, CDR1 is DFQATT and CDR2 is SNEGSKA (reference sequence). This CDR3 region has 15 residues. The CDR3 region is CSARDPGVRTDTQYF. The CDR3 bases are TGCAGTGCTAGAGATCCAGGGGTCCGCACAGATACGCAGTATTTT.

The chain is built from TRBV4-3 and TRBJ1-2; a weak D match, TRBD1 (6 bases). V gave up 0 bases and J gave up 0 bases, with 8 bases separating them. The CDR3 spans 15 residues. Germline CDR1 is LGHNA and CDR2 is YSLEER. The CDR3 nucleotides are TGCGCCAGCAGCCAAGAGACAGGATCTAACTATGGCTACACCTTC. Its translation is CASSQETGSNYGYTF.

CDR3 amino acids: CASLPGRVGYGYTF. The CDR3 DNA reads as TGTGCCAGCCTGCCGGGGCGAGTTGGTTATGGCTACACCTTC. This chain links TRBV6-1 with TRBJ1-2; D may be TRBD1 (5 bases). CDR1 MNHNS and CDR2 SASEGT come from the germline V gene. This CDR3 is 14 amino acids long. With 8 bases removed from V and 5 bases from J, the gap between germline ends came to 18 bases.

The chain has TRBV11-2 and TRBJ2-7, with D maybe TRBD2 (6 bases). The CDR3 loop spans 13 amino acids. With 10 bases removed from V and 4 bases from J, the gap between germline ends came to 17 bases. Germline CDR1 is SGHAT and CDR2 is FQNNGV. The CDR3 DNA is TGTGCCACCGGGGCGGGAAGGGTTTACGAGCAGTACTTC. Translation: CATGAGRVYEQYF.

V and J are TRBV20-1 and TRBJ2-2, with TRBD2 matching over 8 bases. Per germline, CDR1 DFQATT and CDR2 SNEGSKA (reference sequence). The trim removed 3 bases at V and 7 bases at J, leaving 10 bases unmatched. This CDR3 is 15 amino acids long. This chain's CDR3 is CSASPAGVVSGELFF. The CDR3, as DNA: TGCAGTGCTAGCCCAGCGGGAGTGGTGAGCGGGGAGCTGTTTTTT.

The chain joins TRBV20-1 to TRBJ2-1; a weak D match, TRBD2 (7 bases). The CDR3 runs to 12 residues. Germline assignment: CDR1 DFQATT and CDR2 SNEGSKA (reference sequence). The CDR3 spells CIKGGATNEQFF. The CDR3 coding sequence is TGCATAAAGGGGGGGGCGACCAATGAGCAGTTCTTC.